Listed below are T cell receptor beta chains from one sample, sequenced in a study of blood T cell repertoires in COVID-19. Profiled with immunoSEQ multiplex PCR; TCRdb holds only in-frame clones, not every one. Among about 59,000 clones listed, roughly 89% were seen once. The material sequenced was peripheral blood. The receptors originated from a human donor in a cohort sampled during active COVID-19. CDR3s include the opening cysteine and the closing phenylalanine or tryptophan. The D gene is left open where the match is weak. Size is stated for part of the rows, as once, few or many counts, or as a class when the clone is expanded.

clone_size | j_call | d_call | v_call | cdr3_nt | cdr3_aa
once | TRBJ2-5 | TRBD2 | TRBV18 | TGTGCCAGCTCTTTCCCCGGGGGGTTACAAGAGACCCAGTACTTC | CASSFPGGLQETQYF
once | TRBJ2-7 | TRBD2 | TRBV29-1 | TGCAGCGTTCGAAAGGCTAGCGGGGCCCTAGGGTACGAGCAGTACTTC | CSVRKASGALGYEQYF
- | TRBJ1-1 | - | TRBV6-6 | TGTGCCAGCACCCGACAGAACACTGAAGCTTTCTTT | CASTRQNTEAFF
- | TRBJ2-1 | TRBD1 | TRBV10-3 | TGTGCCATCATGGTTCTTCCTGGACAGGGGAAAGTATACAATGAGCAGTTCTTC | CAIMVLPGQGKVYNEQFF
once | TRBJ1-4 | - | TRBV2 | TGTGCCAGCAGACGAGACACCAATGAAAAACTGTTTTTT | CASRRDTNEKLFF
- | TRBJ1-5 | - | TRBV29-1 | TGCAGCGTTCAGGGTCTCAATCAGCCCCAGCATTTT | CSVQGLNQPQHF
- | TRBJ2-1 | TRBD2 | TRBV19 | TGTGCCAGTAGGCTAACTAGCGGGGCCTCCTACAATGAGCAGTTCTTC | CASRLTSGASYNEQFF
- | TRBJ2-1 | TRBD2 | TRBV20-1 | TGCAGTGCTAGTCTAGGACTAGTGGCTGAGCAGTTCTTC | CSASLGLVAEQFF
once | TRBJ2-5 | - | TRBV5-4 | TGTGCCAGCTCGTCGGCAGGACTTCAAGAGACCCAGTACTTC | CASSSAGLQETQYF
once | TRBJ2-7 | TRBD1 | TRBV3-1/TRBV3-2 | TGTGCCAGCAGCCAGGAAGGGGGCTTAAGATACTTC | CASSQEGGLRYF
- | TRBJ2-7 | TRBD2 | TRBV3-1/TRBV3-2 | TGTGCCAGCAGCCAAGAAGAAGTAGCGGGAGGACTATCCTACGAGCAGTACTTC | CASSQEEVAGGLSYEQYF
- | TRBJ2-1 | TRBD2 | TRBV9 | TGTGCCAGCAGCACGACTAGCGGATACACTGAGCAGTTCTTC | CASSTTSGYTEQFF
- | TRBJ2-7 | TRBD2 | TRBV9 | TGTGCCAGCAGCGAGACCGGGGCGGGAGCAGGCTACGAGCAGTACTTC | CASSETGAGAGYEQYF
- | TRBJ1-1 | - | TRBV30 | TGTGCCTGGGGCCGGTTGAACACTGAAGCTTTCTTT | CAWGRLNTEAFF
once | TRBJ2-2 | TRBD1 | TRBV7-2 | TGTGCCAGCAGCTTTCAGGGGGTCGCCGGGGAGCTGTTTTTT | CASSFQGVAGELFF
- | TRBJ2-2 | - | TRBV6-5 | TGTGCCAGCAGTTCCCGTCCGAACACCGGGGAGCTGTTTTTT | CASSSRPNTGELFF
- | TRBJ1-6 | - | TRBV21-1 | TGTGCCAGCAGCGTAGAGGGTTCCAATAATTCACCCCTCCACTTT | CASSVEGSNNSPLHF
- | TRBJ2-3 | TRBD2 | TRBV29-1 | TGCAGCGATAGCGGGAGGAACCCTAGCACAGATACGCAGTATTTT | CSDSGRNPSTDTQYF
- | TRBJ2-2 | TRBD2 | TRBV7-3 | TGTGCCAGCGCCCCCGGCCTAGCGGGAGTGGTCGGGGAGCTGTTTTTT | CASAPGLAGVVGELFF
medium-sized | TRBJ2-7 | TRBD1 | TRBV7-9 | TGTGCCAGCAGCCTAGAACAGGGGTACGAGCAGTACTTC | CASSLEQGYEQYF
- | TRBJ1-6 | - | TRBV5-4 | TGTGCCAGCAGCTTGGTAGCCGGCGGCCCATCACCCCTCCACTTT | CASSLVAGGPSPLHF
- | TRBJ2-3 | - | TRBV11-2 | TGTGCCAGCAGCTTAGGAGCTGGAGTAAGCACAGATACGCAGTATTTT | CASSLGAGVSTDTQYF
- | TRBJ2-1 | TRBD2 | TRBV15 | TGTGCCACCAGCAGAGGCGGGAGCCCCGCCAATGAGCAGTTCTTC | CATSRGGSPANEQFF
- | TRBJ1-2 | - | TRBV11-2 | TGTGCCAGCAGCCCAACAACAGGGAGGGGCCTAGAAGGCTACACCTTC | CASSPTTGRGLEGYTF
- | TRBJ1-5 | - | TRBV5-1 | TGCGCCAGCAGCTTGGGACAGGAGGATCAGCCCCAGCATTTT | CASSLGQEDQPQHF
once | TRBJ1-4 | TRBD1 | TRBV5-4 | TGTGCCAGCAGCCCAGGGACAGTTGCAACTAATGAAAAACTGTTTTTT | CASSPGTVATNEKLFF
- | TRBJ2-3 | - | TRBV6-5 | TGTGCCAGCAGTTACCCGGGCACAGATACGCAGTATTTT | CASSYPGTDTQYF
- | TRBJ2-3 | TRBD2 | TRBV4-1 | TGCGCCAGCAGCCAAGGGACTAGCGGGGGAATCACAGATACGCAGTATTTT | CASSQGTSGGITDTQYF
- | TRBJ2-1 | - | TRBV6-6 | TGTGCCAGCAGCTTGGACATCTACTCCTACAATGAGCAGTTCTTC | CASSLDIYSYNEQFF